A single sample gave rise to the 32 T cell receptor beta chains below, sequenced in a study of CD8+ T cells in alopecia areata. It was cDNA, reverse transcribed from extracted RNA, that served as the sequencing template. Repertoires were generated with immunoSEQ multiplex PCR, while TCRdb's copy carries only in-frame clones and drops some. In the table there are 35,000 to 50,000 clones, 80% to 95% of which are singletons. Sample treatment: oral pan-JAK inhibitor, 5-10 mg twice daily. Here the sequenced sample was CD8+ T cells sorted from blood, taken at week 24, from a patient treated with tofacitinib. These receptors all stem from a human donor with alopecia areata.

V gene TRBV7-9 combines with J gene TRBJ2-3; D remains ambiguous. The CDR3 length is 12 residues. Germline CDR1 and CDR2: SEHNR and FQNEAQ (reference sequence). V was cut by 4 bases and J by 1 base, with 3 bases left in between. The CDR3 protein is CASSYRTDTQYF. CDR3 bases: TGTGCCAGCAGCTACCGCACAGATACGCAGTATTTT. The variable domain in full, completed from reference TRBV7-9 and TRBJ2-3, reads DTGVSQNPRHKITKRGQNVTFRCDPISEHNRLYWYRQTLGQGPEFLTYFQNEAQLEKSRLLSDRFSAERPKGSFSTLEIQRTEQGDSAMYLCASSYRTDTQYFGPGTRLTVL.

This chain uses TRBV7-9 with TRBJ2-5; a weak D match, TRBD1 (6 bases). Germline lookup yields CDR1 SEHNR and CDR2 FQNEAQ (reference sequence). CDR3 length: 15 residues. The ends were cut back, 7 bases at V and 5 bases at J, with 20 bases in the middle. The CDR3 region is CASTHPGQQRETQYF. Written as DNA, the CDR3 is TGTGCCAGCACGCATCCAGGACAGCAGAGGGAGACCCAGTACTTC.

The chain recombines TRBV5-6 with TRBJ2-7, with D maybe TRBD1 (6 bases). Deletions cut 0 bases from V and 11 bases from J, with 18 bases between. Germline CDR1 and CDR2: SGHDT and YYEEEE. The CDR3 consists of 14 residues. CDR3 in DNA: TGTGCCAGCAGCTTGGAAGCCGGGGAACAGGGAGAGTACTTC. The encoded protein is CASSLEAGEQGEYF.

The chain employs TRBV28 and TRBJ2-1, with TRBD2 identical over 7 bases. The germline gives CDR1 MDHEN, CDR2 SYDVKM. V shed 3 bases and J 4 bases; nucleotides not matched to a gene: 6. This CDR3 is 15 amino acids long. The CDR3 sequence is CASSLGGSSYNEQFF. The DNA for the CDR3 is TGTGCCAGCAGTTTGGGGGGGAGTTCGTACAATGAGCAGTTCTTC.

The chain is built from TRBV27 and TRBJ2-3; possibly TRBD1 or TRBD2 for D (6 bases each). Germline CDR1 is MNHEY and CDR2 is SMNVEV (reference sequence). The CDR3 spans 14 residues. V was shortened by 3 bases and J by 6 bases, with 13 bases between the two germline ends. CDR3: CASSLRGAGDTQYF. The CDR3, as DNA: TGTGCCAGCAGTTTGAGGGGGGCCGGGGATACGCAGTATTTT.

The chain combines TRBV7-9 with TRBJ1-1; maybe TRBD1 (6 bases). This CDR3 is built from 16 residues. Trimming removed 5 bases from V and 5 bases from J, with 21 bases in between. Germline V gene sequence: CDR1 SEHNR, CDR2 FQNEAQ (reference sequence). In nucleotides, the CDR3 is TGTGCCAGCAGCCGCCCGGGGGGCGCGGATGGAACTGAAGCTTTCTTT. Residues: CASSRPGGADGTEAFF.

About this clone itself: One junction end does not reproduce the germline sequence, and a read error may be involved. Other DNA sequences in the same sample also yield this CDR3. The rearrangement uses TRBV7-9 and TRBJ2-5; TRBD2 matches at 7 bases. Per germline, CDR1 SEHNR and CDR2 FQNEAQ (reference sequence). The CDR3 is 15 amino acids. The CDR3 bases are TGTGCCAGCAGCTCCGGGAGGAACCCCCAAGAAACCCAGTACTTC. It encodes CASSSGRNPQETQYF.

The V call is TRBV7-9, the J call TRBJ1-4, with TRBD1 matching over 7 bases. Germline loops: CDR1 SEHNR, CDR2 FQNEAQ (reference sequence). V lost 0 bases, J lost 4 bases, and 5 bases stayed unmatched. This CDR3 comprises 16 residues. The CDR3 DNA reads TGTGCCAGCAGCTTAGCGCCTGACAGGGATAATGAAAAACTGTTTTTT. This codes for CASSLAPDRDNEKLFF.

This sequence joins TRBV28 and TRBJ2-7; tentative D call: TRBD1 (6 bases). The V gene lost 1 base and the J gene lost 6 bases, with 10 bases spanning the gap. Germline CDR1 MDHEN, CDR2 SYDVKM. CDR3 length equals 13 residues. CDR3 region: CASSLFRGFEQYF. In DNA form, the CDR3 reads TGTGCCAGCAGTTTATTCAGGGGTTTCGAGCAGTACTTC.

V and J are TRBV5-6 and TRBJ2-7; D remains ambiguous. Trimming took off 1 base at V and 3 bases at J, with 11 bases between the two ends. This CDR3 is built from 14 residues. Germline assignment: CDR1 SGHDT and CDR2 YYEEEE. CDR3 DNA sequence: TGTGCCAGCAGCTTGAGATCTCGAGACTACGAGCAGTACTTC. It yields the protein CASSLRSRDYEQYF.

J is TRBJ2-5 and V is TRBV7-9, with D tentatively TRBD1 or TRBD2 (5 bases each). V shed 3 bases and J shed 5 bases, with 19 bases lying between them. This CDR3 spans 16 amino acids. The germline gives CDR1 SEHNR, CDR2 FQNEAQ (reference sequence). As DNA, the CDR3 is TGTGCCAGCAGCTTCCCAACAGGAGGCGTTGAGGAGACCCAGTACTTC. Amino acid sequence: CASSFPTGGVEETQYF.

This chain joins TRBV29-1 and TRBJ2-7, with 10 bases matching TRBD2. The CDR3 consists of 18 residues. V shed 0 bases, J shed 0 bases, and the junction held 11 bases outside the gene matches. From germline, CDR1 is SQVTM and CDR2 ANQGSEA. Written as DNA, the CDR3 is TGCAGCGTTGAAGATGGGCTAGCGGGGGAGCAGAGCTCCTACGAGCAGTACTTC. Its protein is CSVEDGLAGEQSSYEQYF.

This clone was counted a single time. CDR3 sequence (DNA): TGTGCCAGCCAACAGCGGCAGACAGGGACGAACACCGGGGAGCTGTTTTTT. Its translation is CASQQRQTGTNTGELFF. J is TRBJ2-2 and V is TRBV7-9; 7 bases map to TRBD1. CDR1 is SEHNR, CDR2 FQNEAQ, per germline (reference sequence). This CDR3 is built from 17 residues. Losses at the gene ends were 8 bases for V and 0 bases for J; bases not matched to a gene: 12.

The rearrangement uses TRBV27 and TRBJ2-1; D is ambiguous. This CDR3 is 14 amino acids long. V shed 0 bases and J shed 5 bases, with 8 bases lying between them. Germline CDR1 and CDR2: MNHEY and SMNVEV (reference sequence). CDR3 in DNA: TGTGCCAGCAGTTTATCTAGGCGGAACAATGAGCAGTTCTTC. Amino acid sequence: CASSLSRRNNEQFF.

This clone has just one count. The chain is built from TRBV4-1 and TRBJ2-2, with a possible D match to TRBD2 (6 bases). Trimming took off 4 bases at V and 0 bases at J, with 15 bases between the two ends. Germline V gives CDR1 MGHRA, CDR2 YSYEKL. The CDR3 length is 17 residues. CDR3 DNA: TGCGCCAGCAGCCTAACTACTAGCACTGCGAACACCGGGGAGCTGTTTTTT. Translating it yields CASSLTTSTANTGELFF.

The gene calls are TRBV27 and TRBJ2-5, with D maybe TRBD2 (5 bases). The closer fit of TRBJ2-7 to the DNA end suggests the J call may be wrong. The CDR3 runs 12 residues. CDR1 is MNHEY, CDR2 SMNVEV, per germline (reference sequence). The CDR3 bases are TGTGCCAGCAGTTTACGGGGTTCCGAGCAGTACTTC. Encoded protein: CASSLRGSEQYF.

The chain uses TRBV7-9 and TRBJ2-7; tentatively, D is TRBD1 (6 bases). The length of the CDR3 is 15 residues. The germline V and J ends were trimmed by 0 bases and 3 bases, with 12 bases remaining between them. The germline CDR1 and CDR2 sequences are SEHNR and FQNEAQ (reference sequence). The CDR3 region has the DNA TGTGCCAGCAGCTTAGCGTCGGACAGAGTCTACGAGCAGTACTTC. It encodes CASSLASDRVYEQYF. Supplemented by reference TRBV7-9 and TRBJ2-7, the full variable domain reads DTGVSQNPRHKITKRGQNVTFRCDPISEHNRLYWYRQTLGQGPEFLTYFQNEAQLEKSRLLSDRFSAERPKGSFSTLEIQRTEQGDSAMYLCASSLASDRVYEQYFGPGTRLTVT.

This sequence joins TRBV4-1 and TRBJ2-3; 7 nucleotides agree with TRBD1. This CDR3 comprises 14 residues. Germline V lookup: CDR1 MGHRA, CDR2 YSYEKL. Losses at the gene ends were 3 bases for V and 4 bases for J; bases not matched to a gene: 4. Written as DNA, the CDR3 is TGCGCCAGCAGCCAGCACCAGGGGGCAGATACGCAGTATTTT. Its protein product is CASSQHQGADTQYF.

The V call is TRBV29-1, the J call TRBJ1-1, with D tentatively TRBD1 (5 bases). Germline CDR1 SQVTM, CDR2 ANQGSEA. V was trimmed by 4 bases and J by 1 base, leaving 16 bases between them. The CDR3 runs 15 residues. The CDR3 reads CSVVFSLTANTEAFF. The CDR3 DNA follows: TGCAGCGTTGTTTTCTCTCTGACAGCGAACACTGAAGCTTTCTTT.

This sequence joins TRBV29-1 and TRBJ2-7, with 8 bases identical to TRBD1. Unmatched junction bases numbered 6, after V lost 6 bases and J lost 5 bases. CDR1 is SQVTM, CDR2 ANQGSEA, per germline. The CDR3 runs to 12 residues. The CDR3 protein is CSVLDRVDEQYF. CDR3 nucleotide sequence: TGCAGCGTACTGGACAGGGTCGACGAGCAGTACTTC.

This clone has a single count. The chain couples TRBV7-2 to TRBJ2-7; 14 positions match TRBD2. Looked up from germline, CDR1 is SGHTA and CDR2 is FQGNSA. The V gene end was trimmed by 2 bases and the J gene end by 5 bases; junction bases not matched to a gene: 14. The CDR3 runs to 19 residues. CDR3 loop: CASSLWPTGTSGGVDEQYF. In DNA, the CDR3 is TGTGCCAGCAGCTTATGGCCTACCGGGACTAGCGGGGGAGTCGACGAGCAGTACTTC. The variable domain in full, with the rest retrieved from reference TRBV7-2 and TRBJ2-7, is GAGVSQSPSNKVTEKGKDVELRCDPISGHTALYWYRQSLGQGLEFLIYFQGNSAPDKSGLPSDRFSAERTGGSVSTLTIQRTQQEDSAVYLCASSLWPTGTSGGVDEQYFGPGTRLTVT.

The rearrangement joins TRBV5-6 to TRBJ2-3; D not resolved. Trimming cost V 3 bases and J 5 bases, with 4 bases left between them. This CDR3 comprises 11 residues. Germline V gene data show CDR1 as SGHDT and CDR2 as YYEEEE. DNA for the CDR3: TGTGCCAGCAGCTGGGGAGATACGCAGTATTTT. Its protein is CASSWGDTQYF.

On this clone itself: Different DNA sequences within this sample yield the same CDR3. V gene TRBV6-5 combines with J gene TRBJ2-7; the match to TRBD2 covers 15 bases. The germline V gene encodes CDR1 MNHEY and CDR2 SVGAGI. V dropped 6 bases and J dropped 4; count of bases not matched to a gene: 4. The CDR3 consists of 15 residues. The CDR3 DNA sequence: TGTGCCAGCAGCCCTGGACTAGCGGGGGGGTACGAGCAGTACTTC. It translates to CASSPGLAGGYEQYF.

CDR3 sequence reads: CSVESWGEQYF. The CDR3 DNA reads TGCAGCGTTGAAAGTTGGGGCGAGCAGTACTTC. The genes are TRBV29-1 and TRBJ2-7; D gene uncertain. V dropped 2 bases and J dropped 6 bases, with 8 bases sitting between them. This CDR3 comprises 11 residues. The V gene's germline CDR1 is SQVTM and CDR2 ANQGSEA.

The rearrangement joins TRBV19 to TRBJ1-2; tentatively, D is TRBD1 (6 bases). The germline gives CDR1 LNHDA, CDR2 SQIVND (reference sequence). The CDR3 is 16 amino acids. Trimming stripped 5 bases from V and 4 bases from J, with 20 bases between. CDR3 sequence reads: CASSPRQVNGVYGYTF. The DNA for the CDR3 is TGTGCCAGTAGTCCGAGACAGGTTAACGGGGTCTATGGCTACACCTTC.

The gene calls are TRBV6-5 and TRBJ1-4; D may be TRBD1 (5 bases). Trimming removed 3 bases from V and 4 bases from J, with 9 bases in between. The CDR3 totals 14 residues. Germline values: CDR1 MNHEY, CDR2 SVGAGI. In DNA form, the CDR3 reads TGTGCCAGCAGTTATGGGGGATTTAATGAAAAACTGTTTTTT. This sequence encodes CASSYGGFNEKLFF.

This chain links TRBV11-2 with TRBJ2-3; 7 bases line up with TRBD2. Germline V gene lookup returns CDR1 SGHAT and CDR2 FQNNGV. V shed 5 bases and J 2 bases; nucleotides not matched to a gene: 7. CDR3 length: 15 amino acids. CDR3 in amino acids: CASSPPGGYTDTQYF. In nucleotides, the CDR3 is TGTGCCAGCAGCCCCCCGGGGGGATACACAGATACGCAGTATTTT. Full variable domain (rest looked up from reference TRBV11-2 and TRBJ2-3): EAGVAQSPRYKIIEKRQSVAFWCNPISGHATLYWYQQILGQGPKLLIQFQNNGVVDDSQLPKDRFSAERLKGVDSTLKIQPAKLEDSAVYLCASSPPGGYTDTQYFGPGTRLTVL.

As to this clone: A junction end diverges from the germline sequence, so it may reflect a read error. The chain employs TRBV7-7 and TRBJ2-5; D call uncertain. This CDR3 spans 15 amino acids. The V gene's germline CDR1 is SSHAT and CDR2 FNYEAQ (reference sequence). The CDR3, as DNA: TGTGCTAGCAGCCCCGATACGGGCTCGCAAGAGACCCAGTACTTC. Encoded protein: CASSPDTGSQETQYF.

The rearrangement uses TRBV7-6 and TRBJ2-5; no reliable D call. The CDR3 covers 15 residues. Trimming took 2 bases from V and 1 from J, leaving 11 bases between them. Germline loops: CDR1 SGHVS, CDR2 FNYEAQ. The CDR3 DNA follows: TGTGCCAGCAGCTTACCTACCTCGTCCCAAGAGACCCAGTACTTC. Amino acids: CASSLPTSSQETQYF.

The genes are TRBV4-3 and TRBJ2-1, with D possibly TRBD2 on 7 matching bases. The germline V gene encodes CDR1 LGHNA and CDR2 YSLEER. CDR3 length equals 15 residues. Trimming removed 0 bases from V and 6 bases from J, with 12 bases in between. The CDR3 here is CASSQDWGGTNEQFF. The CDR3 DNA sequence: TGCGCCAGCAGCCAAGATTGGGGGGGCACCAATGAGCAGTTCTTC.

The chain joins TRBV4-1 to TRBJ2-1, with unresolved D. Germline CDR1 reads MGHRA; CDR2 reads YSYEKL. V was trimmed by 5 bases and J by 8 bases, leaving 16 bases between them. CDR3 size: 14 residues. The CDR3 coding sequence is TGCGCCAGCAGCGAAGGACCGCGGAGCGATGAGCAGTTCTTC. It translates to CASSEGPRSDEQFF.

The V and J genes are TRBV19 and TRBJ2-5; 8 positions match TRBD2. Germline-derived CDR1 and CDR2 are LNHDA and SQIVND (reference sequence). The J segment lost 3 bases and the V segment lost 1 base, leaving 1 base of the junction unmatched. This CDR3 comprises 14 residues. The CDR3 DNA is TGTGCCAGTAGTATAGTCGGGGGGGAAGAGACCCAGTACTTC. Encoded protein: CASSIVGGEETQYF.